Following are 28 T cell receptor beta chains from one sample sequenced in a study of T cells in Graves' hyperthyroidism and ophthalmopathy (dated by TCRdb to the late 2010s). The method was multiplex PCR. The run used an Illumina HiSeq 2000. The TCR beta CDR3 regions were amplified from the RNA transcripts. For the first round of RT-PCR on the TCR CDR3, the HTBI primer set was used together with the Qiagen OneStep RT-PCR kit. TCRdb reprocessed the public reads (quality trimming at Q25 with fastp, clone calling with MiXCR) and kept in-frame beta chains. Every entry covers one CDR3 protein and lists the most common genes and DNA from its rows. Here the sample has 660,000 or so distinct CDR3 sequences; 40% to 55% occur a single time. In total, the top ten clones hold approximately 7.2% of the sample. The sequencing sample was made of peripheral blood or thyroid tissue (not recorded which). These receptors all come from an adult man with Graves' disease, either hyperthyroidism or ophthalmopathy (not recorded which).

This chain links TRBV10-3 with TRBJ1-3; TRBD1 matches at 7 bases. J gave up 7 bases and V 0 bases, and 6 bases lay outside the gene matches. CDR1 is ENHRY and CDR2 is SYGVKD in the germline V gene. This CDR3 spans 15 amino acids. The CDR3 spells CAISESQGQPNTIYF. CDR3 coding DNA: TGTGCCATCAGTGAGTCGCAGGGACAGCCTAACACCATATATTTT.

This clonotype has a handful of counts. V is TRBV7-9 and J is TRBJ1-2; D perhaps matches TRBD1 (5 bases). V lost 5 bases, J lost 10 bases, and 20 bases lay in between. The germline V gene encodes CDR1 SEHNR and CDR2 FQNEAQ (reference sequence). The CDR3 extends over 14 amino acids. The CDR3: CASSVVDRGFYYTF. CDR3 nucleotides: TGTGCCAGCAGCGTAGTTGACAGAGGTTTCTACTACACCTTC.

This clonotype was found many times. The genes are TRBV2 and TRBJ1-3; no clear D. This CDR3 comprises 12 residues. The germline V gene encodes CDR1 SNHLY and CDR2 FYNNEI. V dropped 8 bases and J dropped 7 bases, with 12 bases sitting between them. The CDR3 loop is CASAGRLNTIYF. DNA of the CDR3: TGTGCCAGCGCGGGTCGGCTCAACACCATATATTTT.

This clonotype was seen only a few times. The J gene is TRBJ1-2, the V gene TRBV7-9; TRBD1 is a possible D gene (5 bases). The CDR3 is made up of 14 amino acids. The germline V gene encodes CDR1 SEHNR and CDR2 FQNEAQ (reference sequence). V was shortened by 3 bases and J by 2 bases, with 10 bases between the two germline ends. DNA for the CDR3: TGTGCCAGCAGCTTCGTGGGACTAAACTATGGCTACACCTTC. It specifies CASSFVGLNYGYTF.

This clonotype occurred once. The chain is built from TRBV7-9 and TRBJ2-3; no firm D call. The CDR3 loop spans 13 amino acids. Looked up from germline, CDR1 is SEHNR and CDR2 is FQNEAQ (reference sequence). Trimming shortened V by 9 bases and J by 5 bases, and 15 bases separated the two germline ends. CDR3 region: CASSMREQDTQYF. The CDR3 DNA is TGTGCCAGTAGTATGAGAGAGCAAGATACGCAGTATTTT.

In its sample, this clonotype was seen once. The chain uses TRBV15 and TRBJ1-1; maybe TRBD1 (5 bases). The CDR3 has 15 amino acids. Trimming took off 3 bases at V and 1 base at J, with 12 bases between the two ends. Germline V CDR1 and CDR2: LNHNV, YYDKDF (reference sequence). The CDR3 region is CATSSPGHSNTEAFF. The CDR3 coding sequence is TGTGCCACCAGCAGCCCCGGACACTCGAACACTGAAGCTTTCTTT.

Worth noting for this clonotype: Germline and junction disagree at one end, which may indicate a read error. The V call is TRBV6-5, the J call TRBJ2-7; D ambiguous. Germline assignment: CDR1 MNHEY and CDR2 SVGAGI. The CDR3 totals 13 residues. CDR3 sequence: CAISYFSNLEQYF. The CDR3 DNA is TGTGCCATCAGTTACTTTTCGAATTTAGAGCAGTACTTC.

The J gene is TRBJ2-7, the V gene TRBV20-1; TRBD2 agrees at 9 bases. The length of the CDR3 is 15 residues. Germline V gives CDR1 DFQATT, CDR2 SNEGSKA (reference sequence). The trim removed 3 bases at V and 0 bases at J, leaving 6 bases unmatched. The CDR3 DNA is TGCAGTGCTAGTTTGGCTAGCGGGGACTCCTACGAGCAGTACTTC. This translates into CSASLASGDSYEQYF.

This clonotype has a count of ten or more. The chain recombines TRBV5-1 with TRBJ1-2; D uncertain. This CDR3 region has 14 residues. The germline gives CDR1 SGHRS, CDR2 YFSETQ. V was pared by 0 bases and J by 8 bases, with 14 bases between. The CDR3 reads CASSLATYQGGYTF. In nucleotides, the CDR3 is TGCGCCAGCAGCTTGGCCACATATCAAGGAGGCTACACCTTC.

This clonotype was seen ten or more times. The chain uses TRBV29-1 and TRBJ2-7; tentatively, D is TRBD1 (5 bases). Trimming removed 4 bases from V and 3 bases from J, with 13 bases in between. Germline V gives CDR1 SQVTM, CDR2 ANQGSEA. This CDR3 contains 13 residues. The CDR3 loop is CSVGGQGNYEQYF. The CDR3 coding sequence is TGCAGCGTTGGAGGACAAGGGAACTACGAGCAGTACTTC.

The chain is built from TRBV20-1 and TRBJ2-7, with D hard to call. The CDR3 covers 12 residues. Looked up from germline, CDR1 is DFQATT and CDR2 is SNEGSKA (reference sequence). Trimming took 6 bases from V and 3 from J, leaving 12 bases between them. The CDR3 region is CSAERWGYEQYF. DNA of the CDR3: TGCAGTGCAGAGAGGTGGGGCTACGAGCAGTACTTC.

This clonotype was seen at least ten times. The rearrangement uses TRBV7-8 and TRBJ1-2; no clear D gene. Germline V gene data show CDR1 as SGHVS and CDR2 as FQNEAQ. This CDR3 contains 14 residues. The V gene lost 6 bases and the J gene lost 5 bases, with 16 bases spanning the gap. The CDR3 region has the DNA TGTGCCAGCAGTGAAATGACCGGCCATTATGGCTACACCTTC. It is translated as CASSEMTGHYGYTF.

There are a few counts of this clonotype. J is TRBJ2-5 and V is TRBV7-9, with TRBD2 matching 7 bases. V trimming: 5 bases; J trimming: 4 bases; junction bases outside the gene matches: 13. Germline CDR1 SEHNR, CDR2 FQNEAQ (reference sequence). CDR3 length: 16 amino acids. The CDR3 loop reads CASSRVGAGVGETQYF. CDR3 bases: TGTGCCAGCAGCAGAGTTGGGGCGGGAGTCGGAGAGACCCAGTACTTC.

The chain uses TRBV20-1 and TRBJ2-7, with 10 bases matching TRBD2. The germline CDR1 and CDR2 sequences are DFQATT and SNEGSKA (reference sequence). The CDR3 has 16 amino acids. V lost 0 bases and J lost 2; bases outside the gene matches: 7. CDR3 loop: CSARDRQAGGPYEQYF. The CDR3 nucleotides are TGCAGTGCTAGAGATCGGCAAGCGGGAGGGCCCTACGAGCAGTACTTC.

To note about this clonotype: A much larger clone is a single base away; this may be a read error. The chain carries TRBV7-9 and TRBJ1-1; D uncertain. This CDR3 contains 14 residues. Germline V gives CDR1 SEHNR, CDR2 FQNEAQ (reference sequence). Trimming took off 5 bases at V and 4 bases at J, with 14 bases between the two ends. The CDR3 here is CASSPSSSSTEAFF. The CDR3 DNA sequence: TGTGCCAGCAGCCCCTCTAGTTCCAGCACTGAAGCTTTCTTT.

CDR3 DNA: TGCAGCGTTGTTTCGGGACAGGGCTATGGCTACACCTTC. Residues: CSVVSGQGYGYTF. The chain carries TRBV29-1 and TRBJ1-2; the match to TRBD1 covers 9 bases. Germline assignment: CDR1 SQVTM and CDR2 ANQGSEA. The CDR3 has 13 amino acids. The ends lost 4 bases at V and 4 bases at J; junction bases unmatched: 4.

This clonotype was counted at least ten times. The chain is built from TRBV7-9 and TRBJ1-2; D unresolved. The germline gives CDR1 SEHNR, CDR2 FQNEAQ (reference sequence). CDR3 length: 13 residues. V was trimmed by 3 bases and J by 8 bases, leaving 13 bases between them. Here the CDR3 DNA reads TGTGCCAGCAGCTTCTCGGGCCTGAGCGGCTACACCTTC. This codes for CASSFSGLSGYTF.

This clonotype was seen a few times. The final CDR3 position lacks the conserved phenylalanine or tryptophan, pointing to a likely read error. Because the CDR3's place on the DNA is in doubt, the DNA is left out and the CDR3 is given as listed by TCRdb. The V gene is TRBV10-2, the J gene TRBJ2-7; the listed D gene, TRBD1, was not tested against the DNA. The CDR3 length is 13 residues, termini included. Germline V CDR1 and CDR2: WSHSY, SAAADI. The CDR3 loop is CASSEGPGRGASL.

The CDR3 DNA sequence: TGTGCCAGCAGAGGGACAGCCCCTGGCTACACCTTC. Translation gives CASRGTAPGYTF. V gene TRBV2 combines with J gene TRBJ1-2, with 7 bases aligning to TRBD1. Germline lookup yields CDR1 SNHLY and CDR2 FYNNEI. The V and J ends lost 6 bases and 7 bases, in that order; junction bases with no gene match: 5. CDR3 size: 12 residues.

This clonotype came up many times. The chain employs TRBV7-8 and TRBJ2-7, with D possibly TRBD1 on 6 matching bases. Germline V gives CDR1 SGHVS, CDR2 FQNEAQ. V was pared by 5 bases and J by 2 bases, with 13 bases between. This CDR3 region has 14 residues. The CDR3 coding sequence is TGTGCCAGCAGCCCACAGGGAATGACCTACGAGCAGTACTTC. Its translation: CASSPQGMTYEQYF.

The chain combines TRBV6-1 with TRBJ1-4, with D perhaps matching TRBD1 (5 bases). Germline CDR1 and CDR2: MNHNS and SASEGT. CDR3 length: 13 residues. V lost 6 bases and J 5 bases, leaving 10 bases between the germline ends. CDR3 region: CASRKDRNEKLFF. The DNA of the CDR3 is TGTGCCAGCAGAAAAGACAGAAATGAAAAACTGTTTTTT.

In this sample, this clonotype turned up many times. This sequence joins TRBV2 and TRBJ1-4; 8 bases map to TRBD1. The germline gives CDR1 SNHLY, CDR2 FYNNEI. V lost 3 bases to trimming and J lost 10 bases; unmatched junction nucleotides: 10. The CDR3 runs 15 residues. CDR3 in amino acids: CASSEMVGQVPKLFF. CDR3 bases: TGTGCCAGCAGTGAGATGGTGGGACAGGTCCCAAAACTGTTTTTT.

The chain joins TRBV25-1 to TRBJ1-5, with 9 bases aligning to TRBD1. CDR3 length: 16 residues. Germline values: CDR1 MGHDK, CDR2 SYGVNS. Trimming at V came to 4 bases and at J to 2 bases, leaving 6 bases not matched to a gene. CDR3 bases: TGTGCCAGCAGTGCCCCGGGACAGGGTCGCAATCAGCCCCAGCATTTT. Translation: CASSAPGQGRNQPQHF. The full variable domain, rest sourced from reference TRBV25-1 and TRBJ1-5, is EADIYQTPRYLVIGTGKKITLECSQTMGHDKMYWYQQDPGMELHLIHYSYGVNSTEKGDLSSESTVSRIRTEHFPLTLESARPSHTSQYLCASSAPGQGRNQPQHFGDGTRLSIL.

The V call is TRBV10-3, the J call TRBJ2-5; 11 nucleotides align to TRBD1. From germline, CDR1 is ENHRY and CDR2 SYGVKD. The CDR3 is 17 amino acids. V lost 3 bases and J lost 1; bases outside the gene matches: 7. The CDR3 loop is CAISDLAGQGVQETQYF. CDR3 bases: TGTGCCATCAGTGACTTGGCGGGACAGGGGGTCCAAGAGACCCAGTACTTC.

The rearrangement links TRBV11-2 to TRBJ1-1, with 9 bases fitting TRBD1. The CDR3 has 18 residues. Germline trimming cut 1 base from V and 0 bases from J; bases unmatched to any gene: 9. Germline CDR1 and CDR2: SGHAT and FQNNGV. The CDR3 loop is CASSLGYRGLTMNTEAFF. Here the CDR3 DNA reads TGTGCCAGCAGCTTAGGGTACAGGGGGCTTACGATGAACACTGAAGCTTTCTTT.

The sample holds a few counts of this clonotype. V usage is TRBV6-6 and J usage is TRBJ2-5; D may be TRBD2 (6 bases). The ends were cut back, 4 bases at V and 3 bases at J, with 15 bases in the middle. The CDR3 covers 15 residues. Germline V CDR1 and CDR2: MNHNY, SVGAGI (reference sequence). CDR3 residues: CASSSPGLTEETQYF. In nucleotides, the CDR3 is TGTGCCAGCAGTTCCCCGGGACTGACAGAAGAGACCCAGTACTTC.

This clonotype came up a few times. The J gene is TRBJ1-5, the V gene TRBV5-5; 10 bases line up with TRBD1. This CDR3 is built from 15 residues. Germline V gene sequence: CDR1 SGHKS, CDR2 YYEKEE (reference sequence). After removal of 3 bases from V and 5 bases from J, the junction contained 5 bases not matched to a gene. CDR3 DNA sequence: TGTGCCAGCAGCTCTGGACAGGGGGGGGATCAGCCCCAGCATTTT. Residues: CASSSGQGGDQPQHF.

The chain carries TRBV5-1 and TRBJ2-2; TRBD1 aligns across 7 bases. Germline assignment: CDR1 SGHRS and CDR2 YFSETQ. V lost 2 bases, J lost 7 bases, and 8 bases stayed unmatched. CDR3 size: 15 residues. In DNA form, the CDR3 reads TGCGCCAGCAGCTTTGTTGACAGGGCCGGCGGGGAGCTGTTTTTT. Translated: CASSFVDRAGGELFF.